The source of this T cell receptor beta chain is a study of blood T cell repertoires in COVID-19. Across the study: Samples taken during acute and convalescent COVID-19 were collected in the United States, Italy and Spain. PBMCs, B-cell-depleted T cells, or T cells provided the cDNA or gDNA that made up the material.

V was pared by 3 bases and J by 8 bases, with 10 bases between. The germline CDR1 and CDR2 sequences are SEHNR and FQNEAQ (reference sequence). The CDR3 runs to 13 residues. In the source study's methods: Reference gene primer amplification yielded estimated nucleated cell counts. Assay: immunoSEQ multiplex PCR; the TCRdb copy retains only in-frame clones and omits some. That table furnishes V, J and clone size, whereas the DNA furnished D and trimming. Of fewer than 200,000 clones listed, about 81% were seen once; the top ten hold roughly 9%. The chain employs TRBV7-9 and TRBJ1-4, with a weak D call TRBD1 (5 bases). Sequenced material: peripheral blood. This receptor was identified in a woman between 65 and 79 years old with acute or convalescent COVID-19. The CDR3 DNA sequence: TGTGCCAGCAGCTTGTTGCAGGGCGAAAAACTGTTTTTT. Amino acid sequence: CASSLLQGEKLFF.